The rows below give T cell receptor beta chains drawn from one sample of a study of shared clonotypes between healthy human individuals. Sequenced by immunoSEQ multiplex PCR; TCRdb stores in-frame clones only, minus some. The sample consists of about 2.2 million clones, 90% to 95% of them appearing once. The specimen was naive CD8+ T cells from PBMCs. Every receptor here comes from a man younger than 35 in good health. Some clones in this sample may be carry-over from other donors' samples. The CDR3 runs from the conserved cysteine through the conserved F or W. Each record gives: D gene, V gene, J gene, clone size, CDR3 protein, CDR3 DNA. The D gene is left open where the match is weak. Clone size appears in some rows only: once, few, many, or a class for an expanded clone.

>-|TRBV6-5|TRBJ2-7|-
CASSYSTGQWTYEQYF
TGTGCCAGCAGTTACTCTACCGGACAGTGGACCTACGAGCAGTACTTC
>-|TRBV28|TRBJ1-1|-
CASSYRVPEAFF
TGTGCCAGCAGTTATAGAGTCCCTGAAGCTTTCTTT
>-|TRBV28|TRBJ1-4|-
CASSFGQDNEKLFF
TGTGCCAGCAGTTTTGGTCAGGATAATGAAAAACTGTTTTTT
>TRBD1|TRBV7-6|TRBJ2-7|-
CASSTSGGLYEQYF
TGTGCCAGCAGCACCTCAGGGGGCCTCTACGAGCAGTACTTC
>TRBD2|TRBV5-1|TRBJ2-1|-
CASSLGEGRYNEQFF
TGCGCCAGCAGCTTGGGGGAGGGCCGGTACAATGAGCAGTTCTTC
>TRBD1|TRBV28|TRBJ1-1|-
CASSGQGFSEAFF
TGTGCCAGCTCAGGACAGGGCTTCTCTGAAGCTTTCTTT
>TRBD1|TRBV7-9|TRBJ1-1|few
CASSLSGQGTEAFF
TGTGCCAGCAGCTTATCAGGACAGGGGACTGAAGCTTTCTTT
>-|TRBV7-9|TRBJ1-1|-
CASSPGVGGEAFF
TGTGCCAGCAGCCCAGGGGTGGGCGGGGAAGCTTTCTTT
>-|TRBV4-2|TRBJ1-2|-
CAFRDSNYGYTF
TGTGCCTTCAGGGACTCTAACTATGGCTACACCTTC
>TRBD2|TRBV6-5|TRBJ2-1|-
CASSLAGVRNEQFF
TGTGCCAGCAGTCTAGCGGGAGTGAGGAATGAGCAGTTCTTC
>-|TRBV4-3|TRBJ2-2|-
CASSQAPTNTGELFF
TGCGCCAGCAGCCAAGCTCCGACCAACACCGGGGAGCTGTTTTTT
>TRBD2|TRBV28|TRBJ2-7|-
CASSYTTSGYEQYF
TGTGCCAGCAGTTATACGACTAGCGGATACGAGCAGTACTTC
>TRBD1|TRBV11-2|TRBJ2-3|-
CASSSRDRQYSTDTQYF
TGTGCCAGCAGCTCCCGGGACAGACAGTATAGCACAGATACGCAGTATTTT
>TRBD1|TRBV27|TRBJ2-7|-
CASSPPTGPEQYF
TGTGCCAGCAGTCCCCCGACAGGGCCCGAGCAGTACTTC
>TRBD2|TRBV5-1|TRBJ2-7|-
CASRITSGSYEQYF
TGCGCCAGCAGAATCACTAGCGGCTCCTACGAGCAGTACTTC
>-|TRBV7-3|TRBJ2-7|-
CASAETGGRLYEQYF
TGTGCCAGCGCCGAAACCGGTGGGAGGCTTTACGAGCAGTACTTC
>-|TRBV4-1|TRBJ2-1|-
CASSQDLGLYNEQFF
TGCGCCAGCAGCCAAGACCTCGGCCTCTACAATGAGCAGTTCTTC
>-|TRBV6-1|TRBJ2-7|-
CASSEIAAYYEQYF
TGTGCCAGCAGTGAAATTGCGGCATACTACGAGCAGTACTTC
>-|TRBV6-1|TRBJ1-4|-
CASSEDYGQGGLEKLFF
TGTGCCAGCAGTGAAGATTATGGGCAGGGAGGCCTTGAAAAACTGTTTTTT
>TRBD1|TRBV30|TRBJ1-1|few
CAWNNRGMNTEAFF
TGTGCCTGGAACAACAGGGGAATGAACACTGAAGCTTTCTTT
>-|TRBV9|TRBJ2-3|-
CASSVVQGMDTQYF
TGTGCCAGCAGCGTAGTTCAGGGGATGGATACGCAGTATTTT
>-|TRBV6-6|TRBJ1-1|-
CASRTDSMNTEAFF
TGTGCCAGCAGAACGGACAGCATGAACACTGAAGCTTTCTTT
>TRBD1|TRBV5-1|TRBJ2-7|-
CASSSGTGGINEQYF
TGCGCCAGCAGCTCCGGGACAGGGGGAATCAACGAGCAGTACTTC
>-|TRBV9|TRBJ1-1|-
CASSLLQGQDTEAFF
TGTGCCAGCAGCTTACTACAGGGTCAGGACACTGAAGCTTTCTTT
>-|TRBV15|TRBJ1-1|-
CATSRERGAGTEAFF
TGTGCCACCAGCAGAGAGCGGGGGGCCGGTACTGAAGCTTTCTTT
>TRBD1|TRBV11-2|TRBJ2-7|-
CASSDGTGVSYEQYF
TGTGCCAGCAGCGACGGGACAGGGGTCTCCTACGAGCAGTACTTC
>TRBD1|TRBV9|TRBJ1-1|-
CASSPYDGTGPNTEAFF
TGTGCCAGCAGCCCATACGATGGGACAGGACCGAACACTGAAGCTTTCTTT
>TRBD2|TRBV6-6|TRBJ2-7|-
CASTSSGRYSYEQYF
TGTGCCAGCACCTCTAGCGGGAGATACTCCTACGAGCAGTACTTC
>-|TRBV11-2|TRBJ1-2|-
CASSLGGSHGYTF
TGTGCCAGCAGCTTAGGCGGCAGTCATGGCTACACCTTC
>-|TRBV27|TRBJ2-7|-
CASSVRGASEQYF
TGTGCCAGCAGTGTCCGGGGGGCCAGCGAGCAGTACTTC
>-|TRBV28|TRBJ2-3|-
CASSLSLTTFLADTQYF
TGTGCCAGCAGTTTATCCCTGACAACCTTCCTAGCAGATACGCAGTATTTT
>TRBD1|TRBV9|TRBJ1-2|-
CASSVSDRVYGYTF
TGTGCCAGCAGCGTGAGCGACAGGGTTTATGGCTACACCTTC
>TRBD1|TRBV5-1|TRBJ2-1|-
CASSLVGDRRYNEQFF
TGCGCCAGCAGCTTGGTCGGGGACAGGAGATACAATGAGCAGTTCTTC
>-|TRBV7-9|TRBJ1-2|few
CASSFSANYGYTF
TGTGCCAGCAGCTTTTCGGCAAACTATGGCTACACCTTC
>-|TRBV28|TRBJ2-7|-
CASSPTSGALRYEQYF
TGTGCCAGCAGTCCGACCTCGGGGGCGCTTCGGTACGAGCAGTACTTC
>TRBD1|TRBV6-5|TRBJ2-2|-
CASSYWDSNTGELFF
TGTGCCAGCAGTTACTGGGACAGCAACACCGGGGAGCTGTTTTTT
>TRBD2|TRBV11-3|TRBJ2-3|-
CASSPGLAGVLPDTQYF
TGTGCCAGCAGCCCGGGACTAGCGGGAGTGTTGCCAGATACGCAGTATTTT
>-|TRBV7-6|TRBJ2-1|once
CASSSRRSSYNEQFF
TGTGCCAGCAGCTCCCGTAGAAGCTCCTACAATGAGCAGTTCTTC
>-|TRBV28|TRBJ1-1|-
CASSLDSWNTEAFF
TGTGCCAGCAGTTTGGACAGCTGGAACACTGAAGCTTTCTTT
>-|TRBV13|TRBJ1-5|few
CASSYTREQPQHF
TGTGCCAGCAGCTACACCAGGGAACAGCCCCAGCATTTT
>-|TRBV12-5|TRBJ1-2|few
CASGLADVHNYGYTF
TGTGCTAGTGGTTTGGCCGATGTGCATAACTATGGCTACACCTTC
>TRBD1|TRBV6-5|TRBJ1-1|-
CASSYSRTGGTEAFF
TGTGCCAGCAGTTACTCTCGGACAGGGGGCACTGAAGCTTTCTTT
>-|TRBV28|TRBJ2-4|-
CASTPGTAKNIQYF
TGTGCCAGCACCCCGGGGACGGCCAAAAACATTCAGTACTTC
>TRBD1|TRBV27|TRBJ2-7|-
CASSTTFRQGATYEQYF
TGTGCCAGCAGTACCACCTTCCGACAGGGGGCCACCTACGAGCAGTACTTC
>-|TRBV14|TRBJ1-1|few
CASSQVGELEAFF
TGTGCCAGCAGCCAAGTCGGGGAACTTGAAGCTTTCTTT
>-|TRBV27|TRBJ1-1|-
CASSLLEDAEAFF
TGTGCCAGCAGTTTACTGGAGGACGCTGAAGCTTTCTTT
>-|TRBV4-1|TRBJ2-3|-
CASRRVVYGTDTQYF
TGCGCCAGCCGAAGGGTAGTTTACGGCACAGATACGCAGTATTTT
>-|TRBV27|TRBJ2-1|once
CASSPRGAYNEQFF
TGTGCCAGCAGTCCCCGGGGTGCGTACAATGAGCAGTTCTTC
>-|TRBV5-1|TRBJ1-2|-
CASSPNLGPFYGYTF
TGCGCCAGCAGCCCAAACCTGGGACCCTTCTATGGCTACACCTTC
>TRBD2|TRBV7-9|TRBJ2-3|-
CASRFRWASGRATADTQYF
TGTGCCAGCAGGTTCCGGTGGGCTAGCGGGAGGGCCACCGCAGATACGCAGTATTTT
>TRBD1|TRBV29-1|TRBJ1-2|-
CSVEEEAAGGGYTF
TGCAGCGTTGAAGAGGAGGCGGCAGGGGGCGGCTACACCTTC
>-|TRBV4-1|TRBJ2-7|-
CASSPRTGDRYEQYF
TGCGCCAGCAGCCCTCGGACGGGGGATAGATACGAGCAGTACTTC
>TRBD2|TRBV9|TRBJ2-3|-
CASSLGLAGADTQYF
TGTGCCAGCAGCCTAGGACTAGCGGGAGCAGATACGCAGTATTTT
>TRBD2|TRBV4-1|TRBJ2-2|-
CASSPGLARAGELFF
TGCGCCAGCAGCCCGGGACTAGCGAGAGCCGGGGAGCTGTTTTTT
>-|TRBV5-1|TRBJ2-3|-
CASSAGLLPHDTQYF
TGCGCCAGCAGCGCGGGACTTCTCCCCCACGATACGCAGTATTTT
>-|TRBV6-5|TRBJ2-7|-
CASSIYPGPGYEQYF
TGTGCCAGCAGTATTTATCCGGGCCCCGGCTACGAGCAGTACTTC
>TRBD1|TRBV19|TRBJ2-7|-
CASSIGQGASPYEQYF
TGTGCCAGTAGTATTGGACAGGGGGCCTCCCCTTACGAGCAGTACTTC
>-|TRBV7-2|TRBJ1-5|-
CASSFTDVPSGPQHF
TGTGCCAGCAGCTTCACAGACGTTCCCTCGGGGCCCCAGCATTTT
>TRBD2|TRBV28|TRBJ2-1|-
CASTKAGGGNEQFF
TGTGCCAGCACAAAAGCGGGAGGGGGTAATGAGCAGTTCTTC